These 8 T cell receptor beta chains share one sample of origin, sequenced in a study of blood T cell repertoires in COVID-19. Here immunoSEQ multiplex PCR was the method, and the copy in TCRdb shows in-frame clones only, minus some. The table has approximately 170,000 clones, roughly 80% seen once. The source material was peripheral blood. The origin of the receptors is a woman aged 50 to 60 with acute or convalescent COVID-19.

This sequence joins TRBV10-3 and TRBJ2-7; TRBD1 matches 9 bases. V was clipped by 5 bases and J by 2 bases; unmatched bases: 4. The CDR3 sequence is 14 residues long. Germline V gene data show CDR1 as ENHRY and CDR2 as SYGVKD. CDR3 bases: TGTGCCATCAGTCGGACAGGGGAAACCTACGAGCAGTACTTC. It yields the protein CAISRTGETYEQYF.

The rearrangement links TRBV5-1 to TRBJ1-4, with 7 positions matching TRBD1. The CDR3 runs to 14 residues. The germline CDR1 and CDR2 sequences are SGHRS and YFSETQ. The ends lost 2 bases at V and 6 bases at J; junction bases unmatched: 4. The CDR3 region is CASSFGTADEKLFF. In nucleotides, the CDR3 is TGCGCCAGCAGCTTTGGGACAGCAGATGAAAAACTGTTTTTT. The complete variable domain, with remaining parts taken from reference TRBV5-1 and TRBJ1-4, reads KAGVTQTPRYLIKTRGQQVTLSCSPISGHRSVSWYQQTPGQGLQFLFEYFSETQRNKGNFPGRFSGRQFSNSRSEMNVSTLELGDSALYLCASSFGTADEKLFFGSGTQLSVL.

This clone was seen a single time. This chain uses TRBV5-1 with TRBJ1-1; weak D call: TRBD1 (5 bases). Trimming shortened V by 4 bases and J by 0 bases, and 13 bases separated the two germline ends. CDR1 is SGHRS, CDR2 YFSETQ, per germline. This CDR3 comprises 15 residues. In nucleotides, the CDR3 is TGCGCCAGCAGCCTGACAGTGGGTCTGAACACTGAAGCTTTCTTT. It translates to CASSLTVGLNTEAFF.

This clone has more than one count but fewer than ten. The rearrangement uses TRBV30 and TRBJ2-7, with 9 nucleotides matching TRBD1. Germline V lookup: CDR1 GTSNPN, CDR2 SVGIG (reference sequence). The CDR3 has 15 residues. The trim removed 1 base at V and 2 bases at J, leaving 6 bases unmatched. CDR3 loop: CAWSGGQGRAYEQYF. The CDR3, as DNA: TGTGCCTGGAGTGGTGGACAGGGGAGAGCCTACGAGCAGTACTTC. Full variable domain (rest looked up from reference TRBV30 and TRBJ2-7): SQTIHQWPATLVQPVGSPLSLECTVEGTSNPNLYWYRQAAGRGLQLLFYSVGIGQISSEVPQNLSASRPQDRQFILSSKKLLLSDSGFYLCAWSGGQGRAYEQYFGPGTRLTVT.

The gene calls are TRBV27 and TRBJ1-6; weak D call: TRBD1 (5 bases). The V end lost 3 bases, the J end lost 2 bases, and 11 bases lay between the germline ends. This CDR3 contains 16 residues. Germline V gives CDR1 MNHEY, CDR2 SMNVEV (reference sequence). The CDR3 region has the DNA TGTGCCAGCAGTTTTAGGGGCCCGGCCTATAATTCACCCCTCCACTTT. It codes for CASSFRGPAYNSPLHF.

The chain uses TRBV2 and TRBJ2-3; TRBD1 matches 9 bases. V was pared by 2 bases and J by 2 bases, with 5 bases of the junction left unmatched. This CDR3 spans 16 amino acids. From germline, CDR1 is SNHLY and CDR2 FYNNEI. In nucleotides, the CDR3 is TGTGCCAGCAGTGAAAACAGGGGGCGAATCACAGATACGCAGTATTTT. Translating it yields CASSENRGRITDTQYF.

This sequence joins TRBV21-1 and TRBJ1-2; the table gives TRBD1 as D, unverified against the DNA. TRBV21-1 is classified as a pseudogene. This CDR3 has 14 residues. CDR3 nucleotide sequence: TGTGCCAGCAGCATAGGGACAATCGTCTATGGCTACACCTTC. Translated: CASSIGTIVYGYTF.

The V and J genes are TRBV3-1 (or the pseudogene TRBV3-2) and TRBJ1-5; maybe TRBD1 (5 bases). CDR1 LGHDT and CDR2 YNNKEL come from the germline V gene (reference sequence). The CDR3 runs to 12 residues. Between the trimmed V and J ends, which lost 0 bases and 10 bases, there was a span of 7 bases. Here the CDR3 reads CASSQDQGPQHF. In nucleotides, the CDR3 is TGTGCCAGCAGCCAAGATCAGGGACCCCAGCATTTT.